Presented here are 16 T cell receptor beta chains from one specimen sequenced in a study of CD4 and CD8 cells across lung adenocarcinoma regions. TCRdb fed the PCR reads into MiXCR, producing one record per CDR3 protein. Among around 16,000 distinct CDR3 sequences listed, roughly three fifths were seen once. Sample: CD8+ T cells from the center of a lung tumor. Every receptor here comes from a female donor with lung adenocarcinoma. The CD4 and CD8 labels of this study may be unreliable.

V and J are TRBV11-2 and TRBJ2-1; 9 nucleotides agree with TRBD2. CDR1 is SGHAT, CDR2 FQNNGV, per germline. Losses at the gene ends were 3 bases for V and 5 bases for J; bases not matched to a gene: 5. The CDR3 has 15 amino acids. CDR3 coding DNA: TGTGCCAGCAGCTTTGGCGGGGGGGCCCACAATGAGCAGTTCTTC. Translated: CASSFGGGAHNEQFF.

This chain links TRBV4-2 with TRBJ2-3; 7 positions match TRBD2. In germline, CDR1 is LGHNA, CDR2 YNFKEQ. This CDR3 contains 17 residues. Trimming cost V 0 bases and J 1 base; bases outside gene matches: 7. The CDR3 loop is CASSQEYTRGGTDTQYF. The CDR3 DNA reads TGTGCCAGCAGCCAAGAATATACTCGGGGGGGCACAGATACGCAGTATTTT.

With respect to this clonotype: An end of the junction differs from the germline gene, which may be a read error. This rearrangement joins TRBV6-1 to TRBJ2-4; TRBD1 matches 7 bases. CDR3 length: 16 residues. CDR1 is MNHNS and CDR2 is SASEGT in the germline V gene. The CDR3 sequence is CACSARGQRAKNIQYF. CDR3 sequence (DNA): TGTGCGTGCAGTGCTAGGGGGCAGCGAGCCAAAAACATTCAGTACTTT.

Note on this clonotype: One junction end disagrees with the germline gene, perhaps due to a read error. The chain joins TRBV6-8 to TRBJ2-4; 8 bases are shared with TRBD1. This CDR3 has 14 residues. Germline V gives CDR1 MNHGY, CDR2 SAAAGT. CDR3 in amino acids: CGSRGLGAKNTQYF. The CDR3 DNA follows: TGTGGCAGCAGGGGGCTGGGAGCCAAAAATACGCAGTATTTC.

This clonotype has ten or more counts. V gene TRBV4-1 combines with J gene TRBJ2-5; 10 bases map to TRBD1. The J call may be faulty, since TRBJ2-7 better matches the DNA end. The CDR3 covers 13 residues. Germline CDR1 MGHRA, CDR2 YSYEKL. CDR3 sequence reads: CASSQGTGDEQYF. The CDR3 nucleotides read TGCGCCAGCAGCCAGGGGACAGGGGACGAGCAGTACTTC.

In its sample, this clonotype was seen many times. This chain joins TRBV6-5 and TRBJ1-4; D possibly corresponds to TRBD1 (5 bases). Germline CDR1 reads MNHEY; CDR2 reads SVGAGI. The CDR3 runs to 14 residues. With 2 bases removed from V and 5 bases from J, the gap between germline ends came to 9 bases. CDR3 loop: CASSYRGENEKLFF. Here the CDR3 DNA reads TGTGCCAGCAGTTACCGGGGGGAAAATGAAAAACTGTTTTTT.

Concerning this clonotype: At one boundary the junction diverges from the germline segment, which might be a read error. The chain uses TRBV4-1 and TRBJ2-3; TRBD1 or TRBD2 may be the D gene (5 bases each). The CDR3 consists of 15 residues. Germline CDR1 is MGHRA and CDR2 is YSYEKL. CDR3: CASSPGQCGSDTQYF. The CDR3, as DNA: TGCGCCAGCAGCCCGGGGCAGTGTGGTTCAGACACGCAGTATTTC.

The V gene is TRBV10-2, the J gene TRBJ2-5, with 7 bases that match TRBD2. Germline V CDR1 and CDR2: WSHSY, SAAADI. The CDR3 has 14 residues. The CDR3 loop reads CAGSGGREPDTQYF. CDR3 nucleotide sequence: TGCGCGGGCAGTGGGGGGAGGGAGCCAGATACCCAGTACTTC.

This clonotype has a count of ten or more. This sequence joins TRBV4-1 and TRBJ2-7; weak D call: TRBD1 (5 bases). Per germline, CDR1 MGHRA and CDR2 YSYEKL. CDR3 length: 15 residues. The germline V and J ends were trimmed by 4 bases and 2 bases, with 15 bases remaining between them. The CDR3 region has the DNA TGCGCCAGCAGCCGGATTGCTACAGGAGCCTACGAGCAGTACTTC. Its translation is CASSRIATGAYEQYF.

The table lists this clonotype with a count of one. V usage is TRBV6-1 and J usage is TRBJ1-5, with 8 positions matching TRBD1. J gave up 5 bases and V 4 bases, and 7 bases lay outside the gene matches. The CDR3 is 15 residues long. Per the germline V gene, CDR1 is MNHNS and CDR2 is SASEGT. CDR3 nucleotide sequence: TGTGCCAGCAGTGCGGGGGGACAGGATTATCAGCCCCAGCATTTT. Its protein product is CASSAGGQDYQPQHF.

This chain connects TRBV25-1 to TRBJ2-5; 7 bases are a match to TRBD1. With the DNA end fitting TRBJ2-7 better, the J assignment may be wrong. CDR1 and CDR2 from the germline V gene are MGHDK and SYGVNS. The CDR3 is 11 residues long. In DNA form, the CDR3 reads TGTGCCAGCAGACAGGGGTACGAGCAGTACTTC. Protein: CASRQGYEQYF.

This chain uses TRBV7-2 with TRBJ2-3, with D maybe TRBD1 (5 bases). The V gene lost 10 bases and the J gene lost 0 bases, with 17 bases spanning the gap. The CDR3 runs 15 residues. CDR1 and CDR2 from the germline V gene are SGHTA and FQGNSA. The CDR3 protein is CATTSQTVSTDTQYF. DNA for the CDR3: TGTGCCACAACGTCTCAGACAGTTAGCACAGATACGCAGTATTTT.

This clonotype was seen more than once but under ten times. The chain recombines TRBV4-1 with TRBJ2-1, with D perhaps TRBD2 (6 bases). The CDR3 covers 16 residues. The germline CDR1 and CDR2 sequences are MGHRA and YSYEKL. With 0 bases removed from V and 3 bases from J, the gap between germline ends came to 12 bases. The CDR3 protein is CASSQDPGEYYNEQFF. The CDR3, as DNA: TGCGCCAGCAGCCAAGACCCGGGAGAATACTACAATGAGCAGTTCTTC.

As concerns this clonotype: One end of the junction fails to match germline, which may point to a read error. The CDR3 sequence is CASSQADGGRGSTDTQYF. The CDR3 DNA reads as TGCGCCAGCAGCCAAGCAGACGGGGGGCGGGGAAGCACAGACACGCAGTATTTC. The chain is built from TRBV4-1 and TRBJ2-3; D is possibly TRBD2 (7 bases). The V gene's germline CDR1 is MGHRA and CDR2 YSYEKL. This CDR3 has 18 amino acids.

This rearrangement joins TRBV11-2 to TRBJ1-4; D is uncertain. Trimming shortened V by 0 bases and J by 0 bases, and 8 bases separated the two germline ends. Germline CDR1 is SGHAT and CDR2 is FQNNGV. This CDR3 contains 16 residues. Written as DNA, the CDR3 is TGTGCCAGCAGCTTAGATCTTAGTGCAACTAATGAAAAACTGTTTTTT. Translation: CASSLDLSATNEKLFF.

In regard to this clonotype: Germline is not matched at one junction end, which may reflect a read error. The rearrangement joins TRBV4-1 to TRBJ2-3; a weak D match, TRBD2 (7 bases). The CDR3 length is 16 residues. Looked up from germline, CDR1 is MGHRA and CDR2 is YSYEKL. DNA for the CDR3: TGCGCCAGCAGGGGGGGGGGGGGGCGAGACCCAGATACGCAGTACTTT. Translation gives CASRGGGGRDPDTQYF.